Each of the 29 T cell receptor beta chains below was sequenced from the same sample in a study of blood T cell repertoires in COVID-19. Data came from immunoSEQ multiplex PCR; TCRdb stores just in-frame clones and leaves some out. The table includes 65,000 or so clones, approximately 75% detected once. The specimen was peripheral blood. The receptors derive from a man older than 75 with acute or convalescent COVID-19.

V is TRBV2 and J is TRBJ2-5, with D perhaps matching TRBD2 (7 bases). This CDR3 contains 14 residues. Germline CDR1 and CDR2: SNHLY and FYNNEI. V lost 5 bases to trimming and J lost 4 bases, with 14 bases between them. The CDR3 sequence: CASSSGGGGETQYF. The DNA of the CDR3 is TGTGCCAGCAGTTCCGGGGGAGGGGGAGAGACCCAGTACTTC.

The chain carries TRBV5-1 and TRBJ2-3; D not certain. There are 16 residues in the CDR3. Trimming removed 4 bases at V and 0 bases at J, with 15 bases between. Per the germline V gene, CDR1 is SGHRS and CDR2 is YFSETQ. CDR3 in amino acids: CASSPELDPSTDTQYF. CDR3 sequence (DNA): TGCGCCAGCAGCCCGGAGTTGGATCCAAGCACAGATACGCAGTATTTT.

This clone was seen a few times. In nucleotides, the CDR3 is TGTGCCAGCAGTTTATTCGTGAATCAGCCCCAGCATTTT. Residues: CASSLFVNQPQHF. The V call is TRBV27, the J call TRBJ1-5; D is unclear. V lost 1 base to trimming and J lost 4 bases, with 5 bases between them. The germline V gene has CDR1 MNHEY and CDR2 SMNVEV (reference sequence). The CDR3 covers 13 residues.

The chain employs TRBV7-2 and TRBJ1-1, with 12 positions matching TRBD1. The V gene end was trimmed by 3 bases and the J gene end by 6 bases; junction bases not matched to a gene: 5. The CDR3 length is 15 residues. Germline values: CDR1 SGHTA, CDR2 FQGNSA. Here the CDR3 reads CASSLKGQGAAEAFF. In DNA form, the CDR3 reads TGTGCCAGCAGCTTGAAGGGACAGGGGGCCGCTGAAGCTTTCTTT.

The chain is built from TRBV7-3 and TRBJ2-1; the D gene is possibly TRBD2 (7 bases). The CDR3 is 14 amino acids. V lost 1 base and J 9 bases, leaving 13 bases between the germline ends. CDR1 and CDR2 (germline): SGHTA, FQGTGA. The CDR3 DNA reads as TGTGCCAGCAGCTTAAGTGGGGGGGCTGTTGAGCAGTTCTTC. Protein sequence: CASSLSGGAVEQFF.

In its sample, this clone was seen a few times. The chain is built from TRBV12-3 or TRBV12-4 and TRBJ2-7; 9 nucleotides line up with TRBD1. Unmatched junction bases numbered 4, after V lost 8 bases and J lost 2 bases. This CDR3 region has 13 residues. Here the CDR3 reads CASLGQGPYEQYF. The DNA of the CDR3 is TGTGCCAGCTTAGGACAGGGGCCCTACGAGCAGTACTTC.

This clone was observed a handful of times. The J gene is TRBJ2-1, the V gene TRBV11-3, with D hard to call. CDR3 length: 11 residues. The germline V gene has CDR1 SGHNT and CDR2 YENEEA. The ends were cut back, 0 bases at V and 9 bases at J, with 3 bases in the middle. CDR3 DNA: TGTGCCAGCAGCTTAGACGGTGAGCAGTTCTTC. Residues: CASSLDGEQFF.

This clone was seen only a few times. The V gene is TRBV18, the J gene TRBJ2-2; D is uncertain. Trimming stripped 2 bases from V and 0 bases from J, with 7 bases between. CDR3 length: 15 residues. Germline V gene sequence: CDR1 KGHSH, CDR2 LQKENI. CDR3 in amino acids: CASSPSIANTGELFF. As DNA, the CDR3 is TGTGCCAGCTCACCATCTATAGCGAACACCGGGGAGCTGTTTTTT. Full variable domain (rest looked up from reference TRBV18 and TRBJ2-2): NAGVMQNPRHLVRRRGQEARLRCSPMKGHSHVYWYRQLPEEGLKFMVYLQKENIIDESGMPKERFSAEFPKEGPSILRIQQVVRGDSAAYFCASSPSIANTGELFFGEGSRLTVL.

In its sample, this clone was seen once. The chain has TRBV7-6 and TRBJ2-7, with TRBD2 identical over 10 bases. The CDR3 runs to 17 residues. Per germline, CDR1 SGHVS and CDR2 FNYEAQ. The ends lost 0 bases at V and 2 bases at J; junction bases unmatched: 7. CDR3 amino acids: CASSLAPSGGFPYEQYF. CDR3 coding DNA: TGTGCCAGCAGCTTAGCGCCTAGCGGGGGCTTCCCCTACGAGCAGTACTTC.

The CDR3 reads CAWSVTGAPKEPLHF. For the CDR3, the DNA is TGTGCCTGGAGTGTTACGGGAGCTCCCAAGGAGCCCCTCCACTTT. The genes are TRBV30 and TRBJ1-6; D gene unclear. V was trimmed by 0 bases and J by 13 bases, leaving 19 bases between them. The CDR3 consists of 15 residues. Germline lookup yields CDR1 GTSNPN and CDR2 SVGIG (reference sequence).

The CDR3 protein is CASSWEGQGSGELFF. For the CDR3, the DNA is TGTGCCAGCAGCTGGGAGGGACAGGGGTCCGGGGAGCTGTTTTTT. The V gene is TRBV3-1 (or the pseudogene TRBV3-2), the J gene TRBJ2-2; 10 nucleotides line up with TRBD1. Germline V gene lookup returns CDR1 LGHDT and CDR2 YNNKEL (reference sequence). This CDR3 is 15 amino acids long. Trimming cost V 5 bases and J 6 bases; bases outside gene matches: 6.

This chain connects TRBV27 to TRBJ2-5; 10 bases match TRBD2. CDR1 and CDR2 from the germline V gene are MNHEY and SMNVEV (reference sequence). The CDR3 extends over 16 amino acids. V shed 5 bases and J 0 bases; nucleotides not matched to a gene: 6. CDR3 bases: TGTGCCAGCAGTCCCAGTCTAGCGGGGGACCAAGAGACCCAGTACTTC. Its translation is CASSPSLAGDQETQYF.

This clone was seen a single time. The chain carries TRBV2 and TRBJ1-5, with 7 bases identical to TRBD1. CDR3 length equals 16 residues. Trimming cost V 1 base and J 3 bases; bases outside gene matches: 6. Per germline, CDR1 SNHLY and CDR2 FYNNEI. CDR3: CASSEEGRGANQPQHF. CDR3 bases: TGTGCCAGCAGTGAAGAGGGCAGGGGGGCCAATCAGCCCCAGCATTTT.

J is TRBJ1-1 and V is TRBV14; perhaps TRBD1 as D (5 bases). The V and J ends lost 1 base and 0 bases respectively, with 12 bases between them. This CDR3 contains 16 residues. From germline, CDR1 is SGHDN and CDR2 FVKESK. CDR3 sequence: CASSQVGHPMNTEAFF. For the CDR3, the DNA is TGTGCCAGCAGCCAAGTTGGACACCCCATGAACACTGAAGCTTTCTTT.

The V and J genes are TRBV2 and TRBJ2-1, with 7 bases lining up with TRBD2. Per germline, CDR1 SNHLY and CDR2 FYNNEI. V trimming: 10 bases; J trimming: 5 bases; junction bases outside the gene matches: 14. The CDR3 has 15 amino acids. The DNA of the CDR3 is TGTGCCACCAACCCGCGGGTAGCGGGTCACAATGAGCAGTTCTTC. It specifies CATNPRVAGHNEQFF.

CDR3 region: CASSFSLGTGVANEKLFF. In nucleotides, the CDR3 is TGTGCCAGCAGCTTCTCGTTGGGAACCGGGGTGGCAAATGAAAAACTGTTTTTT. This chain joins TRBV13 and TRBJ1-4, with D uncertain. V was shortened by 3 bases and J by 5 bases, with 22 bases between the two germline ends. The CDR3 spans 18 residues. The V gene's germline CDR1 is PRHDT and CDR2 FYEKMQ (reference sequence).

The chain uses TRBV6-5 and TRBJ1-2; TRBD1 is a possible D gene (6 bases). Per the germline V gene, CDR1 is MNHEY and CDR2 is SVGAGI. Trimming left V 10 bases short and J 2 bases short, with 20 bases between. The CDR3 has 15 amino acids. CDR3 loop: CATTITGILNYGYTF. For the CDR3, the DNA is TGTGCCACGACCATAACAGGGATCCTGAACTATGGCTACACCTTC.

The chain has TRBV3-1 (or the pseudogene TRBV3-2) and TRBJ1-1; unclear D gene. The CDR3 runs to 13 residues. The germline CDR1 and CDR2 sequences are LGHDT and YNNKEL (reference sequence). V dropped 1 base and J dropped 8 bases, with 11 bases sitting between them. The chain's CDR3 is CASSQVSGGEAFF. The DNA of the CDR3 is TGTGCCAGCAGCCAAGTGTCAGGTGGGGAAGCTTTCTTT.

CDR3 sequence: CASSGPIQQETQYF. The CDR3 bases are TGTGCCAGTAGTGGGCCCATCCAGCAAGAGACCCAGTACTTC. The chain recombines TRBV19 with TRBJ2-5, with D hard to call. This CDR3 spans 14 amino acids. Trimming took 5 bases from V and 2 from J, leaving 12 bases between them. CDR1 is LNHDA, CDR2 SQIVND, per germline (reference sequence).

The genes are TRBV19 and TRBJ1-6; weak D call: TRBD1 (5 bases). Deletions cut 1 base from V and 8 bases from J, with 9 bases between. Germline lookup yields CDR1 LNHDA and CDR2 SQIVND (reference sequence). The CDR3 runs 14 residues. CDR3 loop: CASSIVSGDSPLHF. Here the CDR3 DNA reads TGTGCCAGTAGTATAGTATCGGGGGATTCACCCCTCCACTTT.

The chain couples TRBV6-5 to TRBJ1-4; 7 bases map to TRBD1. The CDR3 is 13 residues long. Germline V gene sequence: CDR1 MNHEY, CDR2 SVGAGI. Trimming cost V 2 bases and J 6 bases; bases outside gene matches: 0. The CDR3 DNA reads TGTGCCAGCAGTTACGGACAGGATGAAAAACTGTTTTTT. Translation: CASSYGQDEKLFF.

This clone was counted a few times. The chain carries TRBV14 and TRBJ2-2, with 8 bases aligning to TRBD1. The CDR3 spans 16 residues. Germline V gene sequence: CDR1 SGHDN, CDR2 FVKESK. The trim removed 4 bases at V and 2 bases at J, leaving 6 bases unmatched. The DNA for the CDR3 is TGTGCCAGCAGCCTTTGGACAGGGATTAACACCGGGGAGCTGTTTTTT. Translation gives CASSLWTGINTGELFF. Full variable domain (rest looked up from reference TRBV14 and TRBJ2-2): EAGVTQFPSHSVIEKGQTVTLRCDPISGHDNLYWYRRVMGKEIKFLLHFVKESKQDESGMPNNRFLAERTGGTYSTLKVQPAELEDSGVYFCASSLWTGINTGELFFGEGSRLTVL.

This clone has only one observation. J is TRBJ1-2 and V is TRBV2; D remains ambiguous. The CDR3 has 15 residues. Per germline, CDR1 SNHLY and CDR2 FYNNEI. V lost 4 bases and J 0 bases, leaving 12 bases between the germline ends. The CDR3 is CASSGTTGTNYGYTF. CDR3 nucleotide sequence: TGTGCCAGCAGTGGAACGACTGGAACTAACTATGGCTACACCTTC.

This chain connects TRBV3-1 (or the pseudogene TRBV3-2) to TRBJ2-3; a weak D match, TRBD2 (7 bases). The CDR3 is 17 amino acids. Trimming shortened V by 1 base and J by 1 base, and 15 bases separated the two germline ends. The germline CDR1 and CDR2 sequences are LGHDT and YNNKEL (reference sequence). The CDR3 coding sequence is TGTGCCAGCAGCCAAGGAGGCCGGGGGGCCGGCACAGATACGCAGTATTTT. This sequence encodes CASSQGGRGAGTDTQYF.

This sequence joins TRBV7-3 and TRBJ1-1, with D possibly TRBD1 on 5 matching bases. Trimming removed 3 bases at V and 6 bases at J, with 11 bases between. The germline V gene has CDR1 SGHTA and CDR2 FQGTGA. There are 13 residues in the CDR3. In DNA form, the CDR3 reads TGTGCCAGCAGCTTCGACAGAAGGGCTGAAGCTTTCTTT. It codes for CASSFDRRAEAFF.

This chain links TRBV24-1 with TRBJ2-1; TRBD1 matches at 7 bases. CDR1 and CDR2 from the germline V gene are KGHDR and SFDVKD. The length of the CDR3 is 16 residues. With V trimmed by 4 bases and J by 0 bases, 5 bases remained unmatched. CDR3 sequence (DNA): TGTGCCACCAGTGACGCGAGACAGGGCTCCTACAATGAGCAGTTCTTC. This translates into CATSDARQGSYNEQFF.

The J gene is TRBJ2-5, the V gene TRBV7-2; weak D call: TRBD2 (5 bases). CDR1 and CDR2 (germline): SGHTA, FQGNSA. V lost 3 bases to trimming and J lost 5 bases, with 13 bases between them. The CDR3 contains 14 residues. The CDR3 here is CASSFPTRRETQYF. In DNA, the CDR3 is TGTGCCAGCAGCTTTCCAACTAGACGGGAGACCCAGTACTTC.

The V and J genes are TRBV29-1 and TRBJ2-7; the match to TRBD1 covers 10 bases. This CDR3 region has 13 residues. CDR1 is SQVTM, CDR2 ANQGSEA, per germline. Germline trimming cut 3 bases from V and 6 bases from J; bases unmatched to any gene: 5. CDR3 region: CSVEGQGKFEQYF. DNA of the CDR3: TGCAGCGTTGAGGGACAGGGGAAGTTCGAGCAGTACTTC.

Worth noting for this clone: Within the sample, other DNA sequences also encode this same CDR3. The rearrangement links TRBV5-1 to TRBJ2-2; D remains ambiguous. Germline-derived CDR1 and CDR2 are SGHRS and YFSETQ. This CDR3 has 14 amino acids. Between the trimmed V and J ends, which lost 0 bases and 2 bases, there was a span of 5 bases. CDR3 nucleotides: TGCGCCAGCAGCTTGGGACTCAACACCGGGGAGCTGTTTTTT. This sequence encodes CASSLGLNTGELFF.